These 10 T cell receptor beta chains were all obtained from the same sample, sequenced in a study of CXCR3-negative and CXCR3-positive naive CD8 T cells. The method, 5' RACE with UMI labels, was used to prepare the TRB cDNA libraries. TCRdb reanalyzed the 5' RACE reads and collapses them to one entry per CDR3 protein, without DNA. The sample has more than 40,000 distinct CDR3 sequences; the top ten hold 1.5% to 2%. The sample comprised naive CXCR3- CD8+ T cells from blood. The subset here: CD45RO-CCR7+CD27+CD95- naive CD8+ T cells lacking CXCR3 (TNR3-). All receptors come from a human donor in good health. Some clones in this sample may be carry-over from other donors' samples.

This chain links TRBV2 with TRBJ1-2; checking the TCRdb D call of TRBD1 is not possible without DNA. The CDR3 is made up of 11 amino acids. Looked up from germline, CDR1 is SNHLY and CDR2 is FYNNEI. This CDR3 reads CASGDSYGYTF.

J is TRBJ1-1 and V is TRBV20-1. The germline V gene has CDR1 DFQATT and CDR2 SNEGSKA (reference sequence). This CDR3 contains 13 residues. The CDR3 sequence is CSAREVRDTEAFF.

V gene TRBV24-1 combines with J gene TRBJ2-2. Germline CDR1 reads KGHDR; CDR2 reads SFDVKD. The CDR3 consists of 14 residues. The CDR3 sequence is CATSDLLNAGELFF.

The chain employs TRBV10-3 and TRBJ2-7; without DNA, the TCRdb call of TRBD2 cannot be checked. The germline CDR1 and CDR2 sequences are ENHRY and SYGVKD. This CDR3 comprises 14 residues. This CDR3 reads CAISSGLADYEQYF.

This sequence joins TRBV12-3 or TRBV12-4 and TRBJ1-1; the TCRdb call, TRBD1, lacks DNA for checking. The CDR3 runs 16 residues. The CDR3 reads CASSPPRQGFNTEAFF.

The V gene is TRBV20-1, the J gene TRBJ2-7; TCRdb names TRBD2, which stays unverified in the absence of DNA. Germline V gene lookup returns CDR1 DFQATT and CDR2 SNEGSKA (reference sequence). CDR3 length: 13 amino acids. CDR3 residues: CSAMERVDYEQYF.

The gene calls are TRBV7-9 and TRBJ1-1; TCRdb's D call, TRBD1, is unchecked because there is no DNA. Germline V gene data show CDR1 as SEHNR and CDR2 as FQNEAQ (reference sequence). This CDR3 contains 15 residues. The CDR3 loop reads CASSSPGTGQTEAFF.

The chain combines TRBV29-1 with TRBJ2-7; the TRBD1 assignment by TCRdb is unverifiable without DNA. The CDR3 is made up of 11 amino acids. Germline V CDR1 and CDR2: SQVTM, ANQGSEA. CDR3 amino acids: CSVARGYEQYF.

The J gene is TRBJ2-7, the V gene TRBV12-3 or TRBV12-4; TCRdb selects TRBD2, and the lack of DNA leaves this call unchecked. The CDR3 runs 14 residues. CDR3 residues: CASSPLGANYEQYF.

The chain carries TRBV7-8 and TRBJ1-1; TCRdb proposes TRBD1, but this gene call is untestable without DNA. Germline loops: CDR1 SGHVS, CDR2 FQNEAQ. CDR3 length: 13 amino acids. The CDR3 loop is CASSFPENTEAFF.